The present T cell receptor beta chain was sequenced within a study of shared clonotypes between healthy human individuals. Study information: Each donor's CD8 memory used one plate, CD8 naive two, each CD4 subset three. General study points: Rarefaction analysis demonstrated incomplete sorted-subset sequencing notwithstanding large depth. Collection of samples was limited to blood; tissue repertoires likely differ.

The length of the CDR3 is 18 residues. Germline V CDR1 and CDR2: SGDLS, YYNGEE. V dropped 0 bases and J dropped 6 bases, with 22 bases sitting between them. Recent vaccinations or acute infections were absent in the healthy HIV-negative adult donors. Turning to this clone: Antigen specificity is unknown.

Repertoires were generated with immunoSEQ multiplex PCR, while TCRdb's copy carries only in-frame clones and drops some. The table includes over a million clones, around 98.5% detected once. This rearrangement joins TRBV9 to TRBJ2-1; TRBD1 is a possible D gene (6 bases). This sequence originates from a man aged 30-40 years in good health. Sequencing used naive CD4+ T cells sorted from blood. Subset: CD45RA+ positively selected. CDR3 DNA: TGTGCCAGCAGCGTAGGGGTAGGGGGTAAAGTTTCGCGCAATGAGCAGTTCTTC. This sequence encodes CASSVGVGGKVSRNEQFF.